Below, one TCR beta chain is given with its context. Here immunoSEQ multiplex PCR was the method, and the copy in TCRdb shows in-frame clones only, minus some. The data show more than 100,000 clones, around 90% seen once. The data originate from a study of blood T cell repertoires in COVID-19. About the study: The samples span acute and convalescent COVID-19 from the United States, Italy and Spain.

With 4 bases removed from V and 0 bases from J, the gap between germline ends came to 13 bases. The germline gives CDR1 MDHEN, CDR2 SYDVKM. The CDR3 is 16 amino acids. Source material: peripheral blood. The rearrangement uses TRBV28 and TRBJ2-1, with D possibly TRBD1 on 5 matching bases. This TCR was sampled from a woman aged 45-65 years with active or convalescent COVID-19. The CDR3 nucleotides are TGTGCCAGCAGTTCGACAGCTCGAAACTCCTACAATGAGCAGTTCTTC. Translation gives CASSSTARNSYNEQFF.